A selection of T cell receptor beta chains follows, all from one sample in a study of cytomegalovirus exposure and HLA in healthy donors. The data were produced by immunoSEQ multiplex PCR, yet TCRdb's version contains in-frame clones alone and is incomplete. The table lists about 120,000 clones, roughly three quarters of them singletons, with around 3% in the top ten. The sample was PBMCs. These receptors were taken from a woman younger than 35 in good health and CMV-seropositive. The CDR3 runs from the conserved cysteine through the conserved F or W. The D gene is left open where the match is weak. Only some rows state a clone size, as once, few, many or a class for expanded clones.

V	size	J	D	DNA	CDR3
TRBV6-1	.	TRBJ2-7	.	TGTGCCAGCAGTCCCAGATACGAGCAGTACTTC	CASSPRYEQYF
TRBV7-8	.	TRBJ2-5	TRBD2	TGTGCCAGCAGCTTAGTACCGGGACTAGCGGGTACAAATCAAGAGACCCAGTACTTC	CASSLVPGLAGTNQETQYF
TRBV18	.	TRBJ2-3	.	TGTGCCAGCTCACCCTTCGGGCAGGGTATAGATACGCAGTATTTT	CASSPFGQGIDTQYF
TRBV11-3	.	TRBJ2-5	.	TGTGCCAGCAGCCCGAGTGGCGCCGCGGGCAAGAAGACCCAGTACTTC	CASSPSGAAGKKTQYF
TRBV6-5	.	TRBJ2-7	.	TGTGCCAGCAGTTACTCGGACAGCTCCTACGAGCAGTACTTC	CASSYSDSSYEQYF
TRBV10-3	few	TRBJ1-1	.	TGTGCCATCAGTCCGTCGAGGGACACTGAAGCTTTCTTT	CAISPSRDTEAFF
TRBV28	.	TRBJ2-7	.	TGTGCCAGCCACGGGACACCCTCCTACGAGCAGTACTTC	CASHGTPSYEQYF
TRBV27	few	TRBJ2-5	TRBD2	TGTGCCGGAGGACTAGCGGGAGGGCCGGGGCAAGAGACCCAGTACTTC	CAGGLAGGPGQETQYF
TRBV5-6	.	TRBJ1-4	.	TGTGCCAGCAGCTTGGGACAGACTAATGAAAAACTGTTTTTT	CASSLGQTNEKLFF
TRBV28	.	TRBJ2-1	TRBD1	TGTGCCAGCAGGGACAGGAGCTCCTACAATGAGCAGTTCTTC	CASRDRSSYNEQFF
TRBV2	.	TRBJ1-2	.	TGTGCCAGCAGTGAATTCGGACAGACCTATGGCTACACCTTC	CASSEFGQTYGYTF
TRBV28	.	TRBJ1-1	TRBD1	TGTGCCAGCAATTTCGGGACAGCGAACACTGAAGCTTTCTTT	CASNFGTANTEAFF
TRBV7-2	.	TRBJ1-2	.	TGTGCCAGCAGCCATGTCACCGGGAATACAGAGCCCACCTTC	CASSHVTGNTEPTF
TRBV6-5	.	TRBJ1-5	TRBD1	TGTGCCAGCAGCCCCGGGACAGGGGTAGGTCAGCCCCAGCATTTT	CASSPGTGVGQPQHF
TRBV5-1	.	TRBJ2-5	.	TGCGCCAGCAGCTCTTCAGCGGGCCAAGAGACCCAGTACTTC	CASSSSAGQETQYF
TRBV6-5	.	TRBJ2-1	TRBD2	TGTGCCAGCAGTCGGAGCGGGAGGGCCTACAATGAGCAGTTCTTC	CASSRSGRAYNEQFF
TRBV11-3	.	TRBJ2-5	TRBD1	TGTGCCAGCAGCGCAGGACAGGGAGGTGAGACCCAGTACTTC	CASSAGQGGETQYF
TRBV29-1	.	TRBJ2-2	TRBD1	TGCAGCGTTGAACAGGGGGCAGGGTGGACCGGGGAGCTGTTTTTT	CSVEQGAGWTGELFF
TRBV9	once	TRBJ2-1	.	TGTGCCAGCAGCCTCCGAGACTACAATGAGCAGTTCTTC	CASSLRDYNEQFF
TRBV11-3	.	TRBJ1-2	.	TGTGCCAGCAGCCCAGTCTTACCGCCTTTCCTCACCTTC	CASSPVLPPFLTF
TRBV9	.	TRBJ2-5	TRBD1	TGTGCCAGCAGCGCCACGACAGGGGAAGAGACCCAGTACTTC	CASSATTGEETQYF
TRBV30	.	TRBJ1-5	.	TGTGCCTATCGGGAACAGACTCATAGCAATCAGCCCCAGCATTTT	CAYREQTHSNQPQHF